This T cell receptor (beta chain) emerged from a study of T cells after posttransplantation cyclophosphamide. Findings and caveats of the study: Recipient CMV seropositivity and CMV reactivation strongly tracked TRB clonality. Later blood repertoires were often dominated by clones from the donor CD8+ memory compartment.

With respect to this clone: The antigen is unknown.

Germline assignment: CDR1 MDHEN and CDR2 SYDVKM. The CDR3 contains 17 residues. V shed 3 bases, J shed 2 bases, and the junction held 10 bases outside the gene matches. Profiled with immunoSEQ multiplex PCR; TCRdb holds only in-frame clones, not every one. The sample includes some 13,000 clones, 76% of them seen just once. The receptor was isolated from a man in his forties or fifties. The sequencing input was memory CD4+ T cells sorted from PBMCs. The chain employs TRBV28 and TRBJ2-1; 7 bases line up with TRBD2. The chain's CDR3 is CASSFIAGGRTYNEQFF. The CDR3 DNA sequence: TGTGCCAGCAGTTTTATAGCGGGCGGAAGAACCTACAATGAGCAGTTCTTC.